Following are 28 T cell receptor beta chains from one sample sequenced in a study of OX40 agonist ivuxolimab in advanced cancers. Only in-frame clones appear in the TCRdb table, and some are missing; sequencing was by immunoSEQ multiplex PCR. The sample comprises around 86,000 clones, about 92% of which are singletons, and approximately 15% rests with the top ten. The material sequenced was CD4+ or CD8+ T cells sorted from blood, taken in a trial of the OX40 agonist ivuxolimab. The origin of the receptors is an adult with an advanced solid tumor such as melanoma, head and neck, liver or kidney cancer.

The chain employs TRBV5-1 and TRBJ1-2; possibly TRBD1 for D (5 bases). Between the trimmed V and J ends, which lost 4 bases and 7 bases, there was a span of 14 bases. CDR1 is SGHRS and CDR2 is YFSETQ in the germline V gene. CDR3 length: 13 amino acids. The CDR3 DNA reads TGCGCCAGCAGCCCGGCGGGGGGAGGTGGCTACACCTTC. It codes for CASSPAGGGGYTF.

This chain connects TRBV27 to TRBJ1-1, with D possibly TRBD1 on 5 matching bases. The ends were cut back, 2 bases at V and 1 base at J, with 5 bases in the middle. This CDR3 spans 13 amino acids. Germline CDR1 is MNHEY and CDR2 is SMNVEV (reference sequence). DNA for the CDR3: TGTGCCAGCAGTTTAGGACAGAACACTGAAGCTTTCTTT. Translating it yields CASSLGQNTEAFF.

V is TRBV2 and J is TRBJ1-2, with a weak D call TRBD1 (5 bases). The germline V and J ends were trimmed by 3 bases and 4 bases, with 12 bases remaining between them. The V gene's germline CDR1 is SNHLY and CDR2 FYNNEI. The length of the CDR3 is 14 residues. This chain's CDR3 is CASSDSGVAYGYTF. CDR3 coding DNA: TGTGCCAGCAGTGATTCGGGGGTCGCCTATGGCTACACCTTC. The whole variable domain, remainder taken from reference TRBV2 and TRBJ1-2, is EPEVTQTPSHQVTQMGQEVILRCVPISNHLYFYWYRQILGQKVEFLVSFYNNEISEKSEIFDDQFSVERPDGSNFTLKIRSTKLEDSAMYFCASSDSGVAYGYTFGSGTRLTVV.

The DNA for the CDR3 is TGCGCCAGCAGTGTCTGGCCTAGCGGGGCCAAAGAGACCCAGTACTTC. This translates into CASSVWPSGAKETQYF. The chain recombines TRBV10-2 with TRBJ2-5, with 9 bases lining up with TRBD2. The CDR3 is made up of 16 amino acids. Trimming removed 4 bases from V and 3 bases from J; junction bases left unmatched: 9. Per germline, CDR1 WSHSY and CDR2 SAAADI.

This clone showed up just a few times. The J gene is TRBJ2-6, the V gene TRBV9; D ambiguous. This CDR3 contains 14 residues. The germline V and J ends were trimmed by 3 bases and 3 bases, with 7 bases remaining between them. Germline V lookup: CDR1 SGDLS, CDR2 YYNGEE. The CDR3 sequence: CASSAKGGANVLTF. In DNA form, the CDR3 reads TGTGCCAGCAGCGCGAAAGGTGGGGCCAACGTCCTGACTTTC.

The V gene is TRBV27, the J gene TRBJ2-3; TRBD2 matches 8 bases. There are 16 residues in the CDR3. Germline lookup yields CDR1 MNHEY and CDR2 SMNVEV (reference sequence). V shed 3 bases and J 2 bases; nucleotides not matched to a gene: 7. The CDR3 is CASSFRAGGFTDTQYF. The CDR3 coding sequence is TGTGCCAGCAGTTTCAGGGCGGGAGGTTTCACAGATACGCAGTATTTT.

The chain is built from TRBV28 and TRBJ2-5, with D unresolved. The CDR3 sequence is 11 residues long. V was clipped by 7 bases and J by 5 bases, with 8 bases between them. Per the germline V gene, CDR1 is MDHEN and CDR2 is SYDVKM. CDR3 sequence: CASNKMETQYF. The CDR3 DNA reads as TGTGCCAGCAACAAAATGGAGACCCAGTACTTC. The full variable domain, completed using reference TRBV28 and TRBJ2-5, is DVKVTQSSRYLVKRTGEKVFLECVQDMDHENMFWYRQDPGLGLRLIYFSYDVKMKEKGDIPEGYSVSREKKERFSLILESASTNQTSMYLCASNKMETQYFGPGTRLLVL.

The J gene is TRBJ1-1, the V gene TRBV4-3; D might be TRBD1 (6 bases). The length of the CDR3 is 17 residues. The V and J ends lost 3 bases and 1 base respectively, with 18 bases between them. Looked up from germline, CDR1 is LGHNA and CDR2 is YSLEER. CDR3 DNA: TGCGCCAGCAGCCATGGCACAGGGTTCGGGGAGAACACTGAAGCTTTCTTT. Translating it yields CASSHGTGFGENTEAFF.

The chain uses TRBV27 and TRBJ1-2; 8 nucleotides align to TRBD1. The V gene end was trimmed by 6 bases and the J gene end by 0 bases; junction bases not matched to a gene: 9. Germline-derived CDR1 and CDR2 are MNHEY and SMNVEV (reference sequence). This CDR3 contains 16 residues. CDR3 DNA: TGTGCCAGCAGCCAAAGACAGGGGCCCTCTAACTATGGCTACACCTTC. The encoded protein is CASSQRQGPSNYGYTF.

The chain carries TRBV2 and TRBJ2-1, with 10 bases identical to TRBD2. Germline lookup yields CDR1 SNHLY and CDR2 FYNNEI. After removal of 5 bases from V and 3 bases from J, the junction contained 10 bases not matched to a gene. The CDR3 is made up of 17 amino acids. The CDR3 region is CASSPSEAGGYYNEQFF. In DNA, the CDR3 is TGTGCCAGCAGTCCTTCGGAAGCGGGAGGGTACTACAATGAGCAGTTCTTC.

The chain carries TRBV4-3 and TRBJ2-7, with D perhaps TRBD1 or TRBD2 (5 bases each). This CDR3 has 14 residues. The V end was cut by 4 bases, the J end by 2 bases, with 12 bases between. Germline-derived CDR1 and CDR2 are LGHNA and YSLEER. The CDR3 sequence is CASSPGWGTYEQYF. CDR3 bases: TGCGCCAGCAGCCCGGGGTGGGGCACCTACGAGCAGTACTTC.

The count of this clone is one. J is TRBJ1-2 and V is TRBV6-5, with 7 bases fitting TRBD1. V dropped 4 bases and J dropped 6; count of bases not matched to a gene: 8. Germline values: CDR1 MNHEY, CDR2 SVGAGI. CDR3 length: 14 amino acids. The CDR3 DNA follows: TGTGCCAGCAGTTCCGGGGCGACAGGGAATGGCTACACCTTC. As protein: CASSSGATGNGYTF.

The gene calls are TRBV7-6 and TRBJ2-1; 9 bases are shared with TRBD1. Germline CDR1 SGHVS, CDR2 FNYEAQ. This CDR3 region has 14 residues. V shed 4 bases and J 8 bases; nucleotides not matched to a gene: 6. The CDR3 DNA is TGTGCCAGCAGCTCAGGGGGACAGGGCTATGAGCAGTTCTTC. As protein: CASSSGGQGYEQFF.

This chain connects TRBV19 to TRBJ2-5; TRBD2 agrees at 10 bases. The CDR3 sequence is 16 residues long. The germline V gene encodes CDR1 LNHDA and CDR2 SQIVND (reference sequence). V trimming: 5 bases; J trimming: 4 bases; junction bases outside the gene matches: 10. The CDR3 region has the DNA TGTGCCAGTAGTTCGCAGCGGGGGGGAGGCGGAGAGACCCAGTACTTC. Residues: CASSSQRGGGGETQYF.

The J gene is TRBJ2-7, the V gene TRBV9; D not certain. Germline CDR1 and CDR2: SGDLS and YYNGEE. The V gene lost 2 bases and the J gene lost 3 bases, with 12 bases spanning the gap. The CDR3 length is 14 residues. CDR3 amino acids: CASSVEDNDYEQYF. The CDR3 nucleotides are TGTGCCAGCAGCGTGGAAGACAACGACTACGAGCAGTACTTC.

The chain uses TRBV9 and TRBJ2-2; D is perhaps TRBD1 or TRBD2 (5 bases each). Trimming stripped 4 bases from V and 6 bases from J, with 16 bases between. The CDR3 consists of 15 residues. In germline, CDR1 is SGDLS, CDR2 YYNGEE. The DNA for the CDR3 is TGTGCCAGCAGCCCGGGACCGCTCTCTCCCGGGGAGCTGTTTTTT. Translated, it gives CASSPGPLSPGELFF.

V gene TRBV28 combines with J gene TRBJ1-5; unclear D gene. This CDR3 comprises 16 residues. Trimming removed 6 bases from V and 3 bases from J, with 18 bases in between. Germline-derived CDR1 and CDR2 are MDHEN and SYDVKM. In DNA, the CDR3 is TGTGCCAGCAGCCTCGGGGATTACTCGAACAATCAGCCCCAGCATTTT. Encoded protein: CASSLGDYSNNQPQHF.

The chain employs TRBV7-9 and TRBJ2-1; 7 nucleotides align to TRBD2. The CDR3 extends over 13 amino acids. V gave up 8 bases and J gave up 4 bases; unmatched junction bases: 5. Germline V gene sequence: CDR1 SEHNR, CDR2 FQNEAQ (reference sequence). This CDR3 reads CASSASGYNEQFF. In nucleotides, the CDR3 is TGTGCCAGCTCCGCTAGCGGATACAATGAGCAGTTCTTC.

This chain connects TRBV7-9 to TRBJ2-2; the D gene is possibly TRBD2 (7 bases). Germline V gene data show CDR1 as SEHNR and CDR2 as FQNEAQ (reference sequence). The germline V and J ends were trimmed by 5 bases and 7 bases, with 17 bases remaining between them. The CDR3 contains 15 residues. The CDR3 nucleotides are TGTGCCAGCAGCCCGCGGGGGCGGGAAAGCGGGGAGCTGTTTTTT. Encoded protein: CASSPRGRESGELFF.

The chain carries TRBV4-1 and TRBJ2-1, with 11 bases fitting TRBD1. The junction had 7 bases not matched to a gene; V was cut back by 4 bases and J by 2 bases. The CDR3 has 17 residues. CDR1 and CDR2 from the germline V gene are MGHRA and YSYEKL. CDR3 amino acids: CASSLRPGQGAYNEQFF. The CDR3 DNA is TGCGCCAGCAGCCTACGTCCGGGACAGGGGGCCTACAATGAGCAGTTCTTC.

This chain connects TRBV29-1 to TRBJ1-1; 12 positions agree with TRBD1. Trimming removed 0 bases from V and 11 bases from J; junction bases left unmatched: 16. The CDR3 loop spans 17 amino acids. Germline V gene lookup returns CDR1 SQVTM and CDR2 ANQGSEA. CDR3 amino acids: CSVEDLGQGADTGSAFF. The CDR3 DNA is TGCAGCGTTGAAGATCTGGGACAGGGGGCCGATACTGGTTCGGCTTTCTTT.

This chain uses TRBV9 with TRBJ2-7, with 7 bases aligning to TRBD2. Germline V CDR1 and CDR2: SGDLS, YYNGEE. After removal of 2 bases from V and 7 bases from J, the junction contained 9 bases not matched to a gene. The CDR3 runs to 14 residues. The CDR3 here is CASSVGSGPREQYF. CDR3 nucleotide sequence: TGTGCCAGCAGCGTTGGTAGCGGGCCCCGGGAGCAGTACTTC.

The J gene is TRBJ2-7, the V gene TRBV9; 7 positions match TRBD2. V lost 4 bases and J lost 5; bases outside the gene matches: 9. The CDR3 contains 14 residues. Germline V gene lookup returns CDR1 SGDLS and CDR2 YYNGEE. CDR3 DNA: TGTGCCAGCAGCAGGGAGGGGCTAATCCACGAGCAGTACTTC. Amino acids: CASSREGLIHEQYF.

The rearrangement links TRBV9 to TRBJ2-1; the match to TRBD1 covers 8 bases. V gave up 3 bases and J gave up 3 bases; unmatched junction bases: 8. The germline CDR1 and CDR2 sequences are SGDLS and YYNGEE. The CDR3 contains 16 residues. Here the CDR3 reads CASSALLGQGYNEQFF. The DNA for the CDR3 is TGTGCCAGCAGCGCCCTACTCGGACAGGGCTACAATGAGCAGTTCTTC.

This chain links TRBV9 with TRBJ2-1, with TRBD1 matching 8 bases. Losses at the gene ends were 4 bases for V and 5 bases for J; bases not matched to a gene: 11. The CDR3 spans 16 residues. From germline, CDR1 is SGDLS and CDR2 YYNGEE. CDR3 in amino acids: CASSSPGGQDDNEQFF. The CDR3 nucleotides are TGTGCCAGCAGCTCGCCCGGGGGACAGGATGACAATGAGCAGTTCTTC.

J is TRBJ2-1 and V is TRBV4-3; TRBD2 might be the D (5 bases). This CDR3 has 16 residues. Germline CDR1 is LGHNA and CDR2 is YSLEER. The V gene lost 0 bases and the J gene lost 2 bases, with 11 bases spanning the gap. The CDR3 DNA follows: TGCGCCAGCAGCCAAGAGCCGGAGGTGCCCTACAATGAGCAGTTCTTC. It is translated as CASSQEPEVPYNEQFF.

This clone was detected once. The V call is TRBV6-6, the J call TRBJ1-2, with 9 positions matching TRBD1. Germline V gene lookup returns CDR1 MNHNY and CDR2 SVGAGI (reference sequence). The V and J ends lost 4 bases and 5 bases, in that order; junction bases with no gene match: 5. The CDR3 is 14 residues long. CDR3 coding DNA: TGTGCCAGCAGTTCGACAGGGGGTCGATATGGCTACACCTTC. This encodes CASSSTGGRYGYTF.

The chain links TRBV7-2 to TRBJ2-3; weak D call: TRBD1 (6 bases). V shed 4 bases and J shed 6 bases, with 20 bases lying between them. The CDR3 is 16 amino acids. Per the germline V gene, CDR1 is SGHTA and CDR2 is FQGNSA. CDR3 amino acids: CASSSSSGPGDDTQYF. As DNA, the CDR3 is TGTGCCAGCAGCTCCTCAAGCGGCCCAGGGGACGATACGCAGTATTTT.